Sequencing of this T cell receptor (beta chain) was carried out in a study of PD-L1 blockade in urothelial cancer. Whole-study results and caveats: Patients with durable benefit had greater blood expansion of tumor-associated TCR clones 3 weeks into treatment.

With V trimmed by 6 bases and J by 7 bases, 6 bases remained unmatched. This CDR3 region has 14 residues. The germline V gene encodes CDR1 SGHTA and CDR2 FQGTGA. As to time point: pretreatment peripheral blood. With regard to this clone: Antigen: not known.

Spike-ins of synthetic TCR analog templates went into each PCR. Clones were read by immunoSEQ multiplex PCR, and TCRdb kept only the in-frame ones, dropping some. The sample has 87,000 or so clones, 84% seen once; the top ten hold around 2.1%. The chain carries TRBV7-3 and TRBJ1-6; 7 bases agree with TRBD1. The sequences come from PBMCs, collected around atezolizumab (anti-PD-L1) treatment. The sequence derives from a man aged 55 to 70 with urothelial cancer. The CDR3 region is CASREGGANSPLHF. CDR3 sequence (DNA): TGTGCCAGCAGGGAAGGGGGCGCGAATTCACCCCTCCACTTT.